The 24 T cell receptor beta chains reported below all come from one sample, sequenced in a study of cytomegalovirus exposure and HLA in healthy donors. The PCR contained 60 Vbeta and 13 Jbeta primers. Measured with immunoSEQ multiplex PCR; TCRdb has only the in-frame clones, and not every one. The sample contains around 130,000 clones, about 81% of which appear only once. The material sequenced was PBMCs. These receptors all come from a woman aged 40 to 50 in good health and CMV-seropositive.

This clone was observed once. This chain links TRBV18 with TRBJ1-1; 9 bases match TRBD1. The CDR3 totals 15 residues. Germline assignment: CDR1 KGHSH and CDR2 LQKENI. The V segment lost 3 bases and the J segment 5 bases; nucleotides outside the gene matches: 7. CDR3 amino acids: CASSPLDRGRTEAFF. In DNA form, the CDR3 reads TGTGCCAGCTCACCGCTGGACAGGGGACGTACTGAAGCTTTCTTT.

The CDR3 DNA sequence: TGTGCCAGCAGCCCCACATCTCAAACTAATGAAAAACTGTTTTTT. Its protein product is CASSPTSQTNEKLFF. The rearrangement joins TRBV7-6 to TRBJ1-4; D is unclear. The germline V gene has CDR1 SGHVS and CDR2 FNYEAQ. This CDR3 has 15 amino acids. The V and J ends lost 5 bases and 1 base respectively, with 11 bases between them.

In regard to this clone: Other DNA sequences of this sample code for an identical CDR3. In DNA, the CDR3 is TGTGCCAGCTCACCCCCGGGAGGGGAGCAGTTCTTC. Encoded protein: CASSPPGGEQFF. The chain uses TRBV18 and TRBJ2-1, with TRBD2 matching over 8 bases. The junction had 2 bases not matched to a gene; V was cut back by 3 bases and J by 10 bases. The CDR3 is made up of 12 amino acids. The germline V gene encodes CDR1 KGHSH and CDR2 LQKENI.

In this sample, this clone turned up once. V gene TRBV5-1 combines with J gene TRBJ1-1; D is possibly TRBD1 (6 bases). The V gene lost 0 bases and the J gene lost 8 bases, with 11 bases spanning the gap. Germline CDR1 is SGHRS and CDR2 is YFSETQ. This CDR3 region has 13 residues. CDR3 sequence reads: CASSLEVDSEAFF. The CDR3 nucleotides are TGCGCCAGCAGCTTGGAAGTGGACAGCGAAGCTTTCTTT.

This clone was seen more than once but under ten times. The V and J genes are TRBV6-6 and TRBJ2-6, with a weak D call TRBD2 (5 bases). CDR1 and CDR2 from the germline V gene are MNHNY and SVGAGI (reference sequence). The CDR3 is made up of 15 amino acids. Between the trimmed V and J ends, which lost 6 bases and 2 bases, there was a span of 11 bases. CDR3 sequence (DNA): TGTGCCAGCAGGAGAAGGGAGACTGGGGCCAACGTCCTGACTTTC. The encoded protein is CASRRRETGANVLTF.

The chain's CDR3 is CAWVSGGTYNEQFF. DNA for the CDR3: TGTGCCTGGGTTAGCGGGGGAACATACAATGAGCAGTTCTTC. This sequence joins TRBV30 and TRBJ2-1; 9 bases fit TRBD2. The CDR3 sequence is 14 residues long. V was pared by 5 bases and J by 4 bases, with 6 bases of the junction left unmatched. Germline-derived CDR1 and CDR2 are GTSNPN and SVGIG (reference sequence).

This chain connects TRBV29-1 to TRBJ1-2, with D perhaps matching TRBD1 (6 bases). This CDR3 has 13 amino acids. V was cut by 0 bases and J by 7 bases, with 12 bases left in between. Germline V gene sequence: CDR1 SQVTM, CDR2 ANQGSEA. CDR3 sequence (DNA): TGCAGCGTTGAAGACAGGGGATTTAGTGGCTACACCTTC. Translated: CSVEDRGFSGYTF. The full variable domain, in which reference TRBV29-1 and TRBJ1-2 provide the parts outside the CDR3, is SAVISQKPSRDICQRGTSLTIQCQVDSQVTMMFWYRQQPGQSLTLIATANQGSEATYESGFVIDKFPISRPNLTFSTLTVSNMSPEDSSIYLCSVEDRGFSGYTFGSGTRLTVV.

The chain couples TRBV19 to TRBJ2-1; D might be TRBD1 (6 bases). CDR1 and CDR2 (germline): LNHDA, SQIVND (reference sequence). This CDR3 comprises 15 residues. V was cut by 4 bases and J by 5 bases, with 15 bases left in between. The CDR3 DNA reads as TGTGCCAGTAGTAAAACAGGGTATCGGGACAATGAGCAGTTCTTC. Translated, it gives CASSKTGYRDNEQFF.

CDR3 region: CASSPLDSSYEQYF. The CDR3 DNA reads as TGTGCCAGCAGCCCCCTAGACAGCTCCTACGAGCAGTACTTC. J is TRBJ2-7 and V is TRBV5-4; maybe TRBD1 (5 bases). The CDR3 totals 14 residues. Germline assignment: CDR1 SGHNT and CDR2 YYREEE (reference sequence). V lost 4 bases and J lost 0, with 11 bases in between.

The V gene is TRBV5-1, the J gene TRBJ1-4; D gene ambiguous. In germline, CDR1 is SGHRS, CDR2 YFSETQ. This CDR3 is 15 amino acids long. Trimming pared 5 bases from V and 0 bases from J, leaving 11 bases between. DNA for the CDR3: TGCGCCAGCAGTGTCGATACAGCAACTAATGAAAAACTGTTTTTT. Translating it yields CASSVDTATNEKLFF.

The CDR3 loop is CASRPDYNRQSEQYF. The CDR3 coding sequence is TGTGCCAGCAGGCCTGACTATAACCGTCAGTCCGAGCAGTACTTC. V and J are TRBV7-9 and TRBJ2-7, with a possible D match to TRBD2 (5 bases). Germline-derived CDR1 and CDR2 are SEHNR and FQNEAQ (reference sequence). The CDR3 runs 15 residues. Trimming pared 6 bases from V and 6 bases from J, leaving 21 bases between.

The chain joins TRBV6-5 to TRBJ1-2, with a weak D call TRBD1 (5 bases). The germline gives CDR1 MNHEY, CDR2 SVGAGI. The CDR3 is 14 residues long. The V and J ends lost 0 bases and 4 bases respectively, with 9 bases between them. CDR3 nucleotides: TGTGCCAGCAGTTACTCGGCAGGGCCCTATGGCTACACCTTC. Protein product: CASSYSAGPYGYTF.

This clone has more than one count but fewer than ten. V usage is TRBV6-5 and J usage is TRBJ1-1, with a tentative D call TRBD1 (6 bases). The CDR3 has 15 residues. V was clipped by 7 bases and J by 4 bases, with 19 bases between them. The germline V gene has CDR1 MNHEY and CDR2 SVGAGI. CDR3 coding DNA: TGTGCCAGCACCCTTACCCCGGGGGGGGCCACTGAAGCTTTCTTT. This encodes CASTLTPGGATEAFF.

The genes are TRBV6-6 and TRBJ2-7; 7 positions match TRBD1. The germline gives CDR1 MNHNY, CDR2 SVGAGI (reference sequence). This CDR3 spans 16 amino acids. Trimming cost V 5 bases and J 0 bases; bases outside gene matches: 10. Here the CDR3 DNA reads TGTGCCAGCAGTCTGAACTCCGGGACAGTCTCCTACGAGCAGTACTTC. This codes for CASSLNSGTVSYEQYF.

The chain carries TRBV27 and TRBJ2-7; 10 nucleotides line up with TRBD1. The J segment lost 0 bases and the V segment lost 5 bases, leaving 7 bases of the junction unmatched. The germline CDR1 and CDR2 sequences are MNHEY and SMNVEV (reference sequence). The CDR3 sequence is 16 residues long. CDR3 in amino acids: CASSPTTGGSSYEQYF. CDR3 nucleotides: TGTGCCAGCAGTCCCACGACAGGGGGCAGCTCCTACGAGCAGTACTTC.

V and J are TRBV6-1 and TRBJ1-5; a possible D gene is TRBD1 (6 bases). Trimming shortened V by 4 bases and J by 7 bases, and 14 bases separated the two germline ends. The CDR3 is made up of 14 amino acids. The germline V gene has CDR1 MNHNS and CDR2 SASEGT. CDR3 region: CASSGPGQGQPQHF. The CDR3 DNA reads TGTGCCAGCAGTGGTCCGGGACAAGGGCAGCCCCAGCATTTT.

The chain links TRBV30 to TRBJ1-6; TRBD1 is a possible D gene (5 bases). The CDR3 sequence is 16 residues long. Germline CDR1 GTSNPN, CDR2 SVGIG (reference sequence). The V and J ends lost 3 bases and 8 bases respectively, with 20 bases between them. CDR3 nucleotide sequence: TGTGCCTGGAGCCCGTTTACTCCGGGACTCGATTCACCCCTCCACTTT. It yields the protein CAWSPFTPGLDSPLHF.

The chain employs TRBV5-1 and TRBJ2-1; 7 bases map to TRBD2. The V gene's germline CDR1 is SGHRS and CDR2 YFSETQ. Unmatched junction bases numbered 13, after V lost 4 bases and J lost 6 bases. This CDR3 spans 16 amino acids. The DNA of the CDR3 is TGCGCCAGCAGCCGGGGAGGGGTTGGTATGGGCAATGAGCAGTTCTTC. Residues: CASSRGGVGMGNEQFF.

The table lists this clone with a count of one. This chain joins TRBV5-1 and TRBJ1-1, with unresolved D. V was trimmed by 1 base and J by 1 base, leaving 8 bases between them. CDR3 size: 14 residues. Germline V gene lookup returns CDR1 SGHRS and CDR2 YFSETQ. This CDR3 reads CASSLLPGNTEAFF. As DNA, the CDR3 is TGCGCCAGCAGCTTGTTGCCAGGGAACACTGAAGCTTTCTTT.

This clone was picked up one time. The V call is TRBV11-1, the J call TRBJ2-1; 9 bases align to TRBD1. Losses at the gene ends were 5 bases for V and 10 bases for J; bases not matched to a gene: 9. The CDR3 sequence is 14 residues long. Looked up from germline, CDR1 is SGHAT and CDR2 is FQDESV (reference sequence). The CDR3 protein is CASSQPGQGREQFF. The CDR3 DNA reads as TGTGCCAGCAGCCAACCGGGACAGGGTCGCGAGCAGTTCTTC.

J is TRBJ2-3 and V is TRBV27; a weak D match, TRBD1 (6 bases). Germline V CDR1 and CDR2: MNHEY, SMNVEV (reference sequence). The CDR3 length is 15 residues. V was cut by 7 bases and J by 3 bases, with 17 bases left in between. CDR3 amino acids: CASTKIGGPTDTQYF. CDR3 bases: TGTGCCAGCACGAAAATAGGGGGTCCGACAGATACGCAGTATTTT.

The V call is TRBV28, the J call TRBJ1-2; 8 bases map to TRBD1. With 6 bases clipped from V and 5 bases from J, the junction kept 8 bases outside the gene matches. Germline V gene lookup returns CDR1 MDHEN and CDR2 SYDVKM. This CDR3 contains 14 residues. In DNA form, the CDR3 reads TGTGCCAGCAGGGTGGACAGGGTCCGGTATGGCTACACCTTC. This encodes CASRVDRVRYGYTF.

On this clone itself: In the same sample, other DNA sequences code for this CDR3. The chain employs TRBV4-3 and TRBJ1-2; no reliable D call. Germline CDR1 reads LGHNA; CDR2 reads YSLEER. V gave up 0 bases and J gave up 3 bases, with 8 bases separating them. The CDR3 runs to 14 residues. The CDR3 DNA is TGCGCCAGCAGCCAAGACGGTACAGACTATGGCTACACCTTC. This translates into CASSQDGTDYGYTF.

The CDR3 bases are TGTGCCAGCAGTTTGCCCAGATTTAGCACAGATACGCAGTATTTT. Amino acids: CASSLPRFSTDTQYF. The chain employs TRBV28 and TRBJ2-3; D is ambiguous. The CDR3 sequence is 15 residues long. Germline V gives CDR1 MDHEN, CDR2 SYDVKM. With 3 bases removed from V and 0 bases from J, the gap between germline ends came to 10 bases.